This TCR beta chain was captured in a study of blood T cell repertoires in COVID-19. Trimming cost V 0 bases and J 0 bases, with 6 bases left between them. Per the germline V gene, CDR1 is PRHDT and CDR2 is FYEKMQ (reference sequence). This CDR3 has 16 residues. Sequencing used immunoSEQ multiplex PCR; TCRdb keeps in-frame clones, though not all of them. The sample holds 100,000 or so clones, about 86% seen once. Sequenced material: peripheral blood. This clonotype originated in a man at least 80 years old with acute or convalescent COVID-19. V gene TRBV13 combines with J gene TRBJ1-6; D ambiguous. CDR3 bases: TGTGCCAGCAGCTTAGGCGGGAGCTCCTATAATTCACCCCTCCACTTT. It is translated as CASSLGGSSYNSPLHF.